These T cell receptor beta chains were read from a single sample in a study of breast tumors, draining lymph nodes, adjacent tissues. TCRdb re-derived calls from the multiplex PCR reads in MiXCR, one entry per CDR3 protein. This table has around 230,000 distinct CDR3 sequences, under 35% appearing once. The sequenced material came from axillary lymph node tissue. The source of these receptors is a female donor with breast cancer. Some clones in this sample may be carry-over from other donors' samples. The CDR3 runs from the conserved cysteine through the conserved F or W. A D gene is named only where the DNA matches it firmly. Clone size appears in some rows only: once, few, many, or a class for an expanded clone.

D: -
size: many
V: TRBV7-8
J: TRBJ2-1
DNA: TGTGCCAGCAGCTTAGAGTGGGGAAAGCAGTTCTTC
CDR3: CASSLEWGKQFF

D: -
size: many
V: TRBV5-1
J: TRBJ1-5
DNA: TGCGCCAGCAGCTTGGAAGGTGCCCAGCCCCAGCATTTT
CDR3: CASSLEGAQPQHF

D: -
size: many
V: TRBV3-1
J: TRBJ1-3
DNA: TGTGCCAGCAGCCACCTGACAGGAAACTCTGGAAACACCATATATTTT
CDR3: CASSHLTGNSGNTIYF

D: -
size: many
V: TRBV15
J: TRBJ1-2
DNA: TGTGCCACCAGCAGAGATCTCATGTCTAGCTATGGCTACACCTTC
CDR3: CATSRDLMSSYGYTF

D: TRBD2
size: few
V: TRBV6-5
J: TRBJ2-7
DNA: TGTGCCAGCAGTCGACTAGCCACAACCTCCTACGAGCAGTACTTC
CDR3: CASSRLATTSYEQYF

D: TRBD1
size: many
V: TRBV5-1
J: TRBJ2-2
DNA: TGCGCCAGCAGCTTGGCCGTGACAGGGGGCACCGGGGAGCTGTTTTTT
CDR3: CASSLAVTGGTGELFF

D: -
size: many
V: TRBV12-3/TRBV12-4
J: TRBJ2-3
DNA: TGTGCCAGCAGTTTAGAACGGATCACAGATACGCAGTATTTT
CDR3: CASSLERITDTQYF

D: -
size: many
V: TRBV6-1
J: TRBJ2-6
DNA: TGTGCCAGCAGTGACGGCACCTCTGGGGCCAACGTCCTGACTTTC
CDR3: CASSDGTSGANVLTF

D: TRBD1
size: -
V: TRBV10-3
J: TRBJ2-7
DNA: TGTGCCACGGGACAGGGCGGCAACGAGCAGTACTTC
CDR3: CATGQGGNEQYF

D: -
size: -
V: TRBV18
J: TRBJ1-4
DNA: TGTGCCAGCTCACCCCAGGGCAGATCTTATAATGAAAAACTGTTTTTT
CDR3: CASSPQGRSYNEKLFF

D: -
size: many
V: TRBV2
J: TRBJ1-4
DNA: TGTGCCAGCCGCCAGGGCCAGGAAAAACTGTTTTTT
CDR3: CASRQGQEKLFF

D: TRBD2
size: few
V: TRBV5-1
J: TRBJ2-1
DNA: TGCGCCAGCAGCTTGTACCCGGGGGGGGCCGTGGGTGCTGAGCAGTTCTTC
CDR3: CASSLYPGGAVGAEQFF

D: -
size: -
V: TRBV19
J: TRBJ2-7
DNA: TGTGCCAGTAGACCCATAACAGGGTTGAGCTACGAGCAGTACTTC
CDR3: CASRPITGLSYEQYF

D: TRBD1
size: many
V: TRBV25-1
J: TRBJ1-6
DNA: TGTGCCAGCAGTACCCGGACAGGGTCGTATAATTCACCCCTCCACTTT
CDR3: CASSTRTGSYNSPLHF

D: TRBD1
size: many
V: TRBV19
J: TRBJ2-3
DNA: TGTGCCAGTAGCCTCGGACAGGGAATGGATACGCAGTATTTT
CDR3: CASSLGQGMDTQYF

D: -
size: -
V: TRBV5-1
J: TRBJ1-1
DNA: TGCGCCAGCAGACGCAGGGGAGGCGACACTGAAGCTTTCTTT
CDR3: CASRRRGGDTEAFF

D: -
size: -
V: TRBV15
J: TRBJ1-6
DNA: TGTGCCCCCAGCACCTATAATTCACCCCTCCACTTT
CDR3: CAPSTYNSPLHF

D: -
size: -
V: TRBV7-9
J: TRBJ2-1
DNA: TGTGCCAGCAGAATAGTCAATAGCCGGGGACTCAATGAGCAGTTCTTC
CDR3: CASRIVNSRGLNEQFF

D: -
size: -
V: TRBV7-6
J: TRBJ1-6
DNA: TGTGCCAGCAGTTACTCGAATCCCGGGACCGCTAATTCACCCCTCCACTTT
CDR3: CASSYSNPGTANSPLHF

D: TRBD2
size: many
V: TRBV2
J: TRBJ2-7
DNA: TGTGCCAGCATCCTCTCTAGCGGGACCTACGAGCAGTACTTC
CDR3: CASILSSGTYEQYF

D: -
size: many
V: TRBV2
J: TRBJ1-2
DNA: TGTGCCAGCATTCTATCCAGGGACTATGGCTACACCTTC
CDR3: CASILSRDYGYTF

D: -
size: many
V: TRBV5-1
J: TRBJ2-1
DNA: TGCGCCAGCAGCATTACTAGGAATGAGCAGTTCTTC
CDR3: CASSITRNEQFF

D: TRBD2
size: -
V: TRBV28
J: TRBJ2-1
DNA: TGTGCCAGCACCACATTCCGTACAGCGGGAGGCAATGAGCAGTTCTTC
CDR3: CASTTFRTAGGNEQFF

D: TRBD1
size: -
V: TRBV6-5
J: TRBJ1-2
DNA: TGTGCCAGCAGCCCCTGGACAGGGGGTAACTATGGCTACACCTTC
CDR3: CASSPWTGGNYGYTF

D: TRBD2
size: many
V: TRBV4-1
J: TRBJ2-3
DNA: TGCGCCAGCAGCCAAGAACTAGCGGGAGGCAGGAGGGATACGCAGTATTTT
CDR3: CASSQELAGGRRDTQYF

D: -
size: once
V: TRBV7-2
J: TRBJ2-5
DNA: TGTGCCAGCAGCTGGGGACGGTCGGGGACCCAGTACTTC
CDR3: CASSWGRSGTQYF

D: -
size: -
V: TRBV19
J: TRBJ1-6
DNA: TGTGCCAGCGGGGGGGGGCCCCTGACCCACTTT
CDR3: CASGGGPLTHF

D: TRBD1
size: many
V: TRBV20-1
J: TRBJ1-2
DNA: TGCAGTGCTAGTTCCTGGGACAGAAAAAACTATGGCTACACCTTC
CDR3: CSASSWDRKNYGYTF

D: TRBD2
size: -
V: TRBV19
J: TRBJ2-7
DNA: TGCGCCAGCAGCCAACCACGACTAGCGGGGGGGCGGGACGAGCAGTACTTC
CDR3: CASSQPRLAGGRDEQYF

D: TRBD1
size: many
V: TRBV24-1
J: TRBJ2-3
DNA: TGTGCCACCAGTGATGCGGGACAGGTTAGCACAGATACGCAGTATTTT
CDR3: CATSDAGQVSTDTQYF

D: -
size: many
V: TRBV5-1
J: TRBJ2-7
DNA: TGCGCCAGCAGCTTGGATGGGGTTCCCTACGAGCAGTACTTC
CDR3: CASSLDGVPYEQYF

D: -
size: many
V: TRBV12-3/TRBV12-4
J: TRBJ2-2
DNA: TGTGCCAGCACCATCCTGTCTACCGGGGAGCTGTTTTTT
CDR3: CASTILSTGELFF

D: -
size: many
V: TRBV2
J: TRBJ1-2
DNA: TGTGCCAGCAGTGCGGTCAGGGGCTATGGCTACACCTTC
CDR3: CASSAVRGYGYTF

D: TRBD1
size: -
V: TRBV29-1
J: TRBJ1-1
DNA: TGCAGCGCCTCTAGCGGGACAGGGCCCCAAGGCACTGAAGCTTTCTTT
CDR3: CSASSGTGPQGTEAFF

D: -
size: few
V: TRBV10-3
J: TRBJ1-5
DNA: TGTGCCAGCAGTGAAGCGGGGGGGGGCTATCAGCCCCAGCATTTT
CDR3: CASSEAGGGYQPQHF

D: -
size: many
V: TRBV5-8
J: TRBJ2-1
DNA: TGTGCCAGCAGCTTACAGGACAGCTCCTACAATGAGCAGTTCTTC
CDR3: CASSLQDSSYNEQFF

D: -
size: -
V: TRBV14
J: TRBJ1-1
DNA: TGTGCCAGCAGCCAAGGGACCCCTGAAGCTTTCTTT
CDR3: CASSQGTPEAFF

D: TRBD2
size: many
V: TRBV9
J: TRBJ2-1
DNA: TGTGCCAGCAGCCCCCGGACTAGCGGGGGGTCCAATGAGCAGTTCTTC
CDR3: CASSPRTSGGSNEQFF

D: -
size: many
V: TRBV7-2
J: TRBJ1-2
DNA: TGTGCCAGCAGCTTAGCTGGGAGCCCCAACTATGGCTACACCTTC
CDR3: CASSLAGSPNYGYTF

D: -
size: many
V: TRBV20-1
J: TRBJ1-6
DNA: TGCAGTGCTAGAGTACAGCGATCACCCCTCCACTTT
CDR3: CSARVQRSPLHF

D: -
size: few
V: TRBV3-2
J: TRBJ2-1
DNA: TGTGCCAGCAGCCAAGAACTAGCGGGGAGCTCCTACAATGAGCAGTTCTTC
CDR3: CASSQELAGSSYNEQFF

D: -
size: few
V: TRBV30
J: TRBJ1-3
DNA: TGTGCCTGTAAAAGGGCTGGAAACACCATATATTTT
CDR3: CACKRAGNTIYF

D: TRBD2
size: many
V: TRBV4-3
J: TRBJ2-1
DNA: TGCGCCAGCAGCCAAGTTAATAGCGGGGGTTACAATGAGCAGTTCTTC
CDR3: CASSQVNSGGYNEQFF

D: -
size: -
V: TRBV7-9
J: TRBJ1-3
DNA: TGTGCCAGCAAGACTAGCGGATACACCATATATTTT
CDR3: CASKTSGYTIYF

D: -
size: many
V: TRBV6-5
J: TRBJ1-2
DNA: TGTGCCAGCAGTCCCGGACCCAGGCAGGGCTACACCTTC
CDR3: CASSPGPRQGYTF

D: -
size: many
V: TRBV5-6
J: TRBJ1-2
DNA: TGTGCCAGCAGCTCACAGGGACCCCATGGCTACACCTTC
CDR3: CASSSQGPHGYTF

D: -
size: -
V: TRBV5-1
J: TRBJ2-2
DNA: TGCGCCAGCAGCTTGGAGGCGGGGATCGGGGAGCTGTTTTTT
CDR3: CASSLEAGIGELFF